This T cell receptor beta chain was identified during a study of T-cell memory formation after mild COVID-19. Whole-study context: Largely donor-specific sequence clusters came from two donors.

As for this clonotype: Its antigen is unidentified.

The CDR3 is 13 residues long. The germline V and J ends were trimmed by 8 bases and 0 bases, with 11 bases remaining between them. Germline-derived CDR1 and CDR2 are LNHNV and YYDKDF (reference sequence). TCRalpha and TCRbeta libraries used 5'RACE with constant-segment primers and UMIs. From the 5' RACE reads, TCRdb called clonotypes with MiXCR, one entry per CDR3 protein. In the table there are under 110,000 distinct CDR3 sequences, around 11% of which are singletons. General study results and limits: The appearance of some responding clones in pre-infection memory suggested that cross-reactive memory joined.

The chain recombines TRBV15 with TRBJ2-7; possibly TRBD1 for D (6 bases). The sequence was collected from an adult woman who had mild COVID-19 (a few samples of this study predate the infection). Cell type and time point are not known. The sample consisted of PBMCs or a T cell subset sorted from them (not recorded which). The CDR3 DNA reads TGTGCCACCGGTGGACAGAGCTCCTACGAGCAGTACTTC. Translation gives CATGGQSSYEQYF.